This T cell receptor (beta chain) was sequenced in a study of cytomegalovirus exposure and HLA in healthy donors. General observations from the study: Cytomegalovirus association was assigned to more than 150 TCR beta chains. An analysis that came later showed most CMV-associated TCR beta chains appearing HLA-restricted. In a later analysis, compared with equally common non-associated chains, HLA-associated beta chains were more expanded.

As for this clone: Its antigen is not identified.

13 Jbeta primers and 60 Vbeta primers were used for the PCR. Sequencing was performed with immunoSEQ multiplex PCR; in TCRdb, only in-frame clones are kept and a portion is missing. The sample contains tens of thousands of clones, around 82% of which appear only once. Trimming removed 2 bases from V and 1 base from J, with 10 bases in between. CDR1 is SGDLS and CDR2 is YYNGEE in the germline V gene. This CDR3 comprises 14 residues. The chain recombines TRBV9 with TRBJ2-7; D is possibly TRBD2 (6 bases). The clonotype was recovered from a male donor in good health and CMV-seronegative. Sequenced sample: PBMCs. CDR3 bases: TGTGCCAGCAGCGTTGAAGGGAGGTCCTACGAGCAGTACTTC. Translating gives CASSVEGRSYEQYF.